Listed below are T cell receptor beta chains from one sample, sequenced in a study of T cell changes during pregnancy in multiple sclerosis. Profiled with immunoSEQ multiplex PCR; TCRdb holds only in-frame clones, not every one. This sample carries approximately 60,000 clones, over 85% of them seen once, and the ten largest clones take roughly 0.35%. Specimen: CD4+ T cells from peripheral blood mononuclear cells, collected before pregnancy. These receptors were taken from a female donor with multiple sclerosis, enrolled in a pregnancy study. CDR3s include the opening cysteine and the closing phenylalanine or tryptophan. The order of the fields is CDR3 DNA, CDR3 protein, J gene, clone size, V gene, D gene. D genes are given only for firm matches. The size of a clone is reported for some rows only, either as once, few or many, or as a class for expanded clones.

cdr3_nt: TGTGCCAGCTCGCTTCAGGGGTACAATGAGCAGTTCTTC
cdr3_aa: CASSLQGYNEQFF
j_call: TRBJ2-1
clone_size: NA
v_call: TRBV2
d_call: NA

cdr3_nt: TGTGCCTGGAGCCCGGGGAGGAACACTGAAGCTTTCTTT
cdr3_aa: CAWSPGRNTEAFF
j_call: TRBJ1-1
clone_size: NA
v_call: TRBV30
d_call: NA

cdr3_nt: TGTGCCAGCAGTGAACCCCTCGGTGCTAGCGGGGGGCAAGAGACCCAGTACTTC
cdr3_aa: CASSEPLGASGGQETQYF
j_call: TRBJ2-5
clone_size: NA
v_call: TRBV25-1
d_call: TRBD2

cdr3_nt: TGTGCCAGCAGTCTAACCTCGACCCAGGGGTATGAGCAGTTCTTC
cdr3_aa: CASSLTSTQGYEQFF
j_call: TRBJ2-1
clone_size: NA
v_call: TRBV25-1
d_call: NA

cdr3_nt: TGTGCCAGCTCACTAGCGGAGTACTACGAGCAGTACTTC
cdr3_aa: CASSLAEYYEQYF
j_call: TRBJ2-7
clone_size: NA
v_call: TRBV18
d_call: NA

cdr3_nt: TGTGCCAGCAGCTCCACTAGCAGAAACACCGGGGAGCTGTTTTTT
cdr3_aa: CASSSTSRNTGELFF
j_call: TRBJ2-2
clone_size: NA
v_call: TRBV7-3
d_call: NA

cdr3_nt: TGTGCCAGCAGCTACCTAGCGGGAGCTGTGTCGAGGGAGACCCAGTACTTC
cdr3_aa: CASSYLAGAVSRETQYF
j_call: TRBJ2-5
clone_size: NA
v_call: TRBV7-9
d_call: TRBD2

cdr3_nt: TGCGCCAGCAGCCAAGATACGGGACAGGGGATTTACGAGCAGTACTTC
cdr3_aa: CASSQDTGQGIYEQYF
j_call: TRBJ2-7
clone_size: NA
v_call: TRBV4-3
d_call: TRBD1

cdr3_nt: TGTGCCAGCAGCTTATCCCCAGCGGGAGGACTCAATGAGCAGTTCTTC
cdr3_aa: CASSLSPAGGLNEQFF
j_call: TRBJ2-1
clone_size: few
v_call: TRBV7-2
d_call: TRBD2

cdr3_nt: TGTGCCAGCAAGCCAGGGGCCCCCAGCTTAAGCAATGAGCAGTTCTTC
cdr3_aa: CASKPGAPSLSNEQFF
j_call: TRBJ2-1
clone_size: NA
v_call: TRBV27
d_call: NA

cdr3_nt: TGTGCCAGCAGTTCGGACTTGGCGGTCACAGATACGCAGTATTTT
cdr3_aa: CASSSDLAVTDTQYF
j_call: TRBJ2-3
clone_size: NA
v_call: TRBV6-5
d_call: NA

cdr3_nt: TGCGCCAGCAGCCACCTCTCGACAGAAGCTCTCTATGGCTACACCTTC
cdr3_aa: CASSHLSTEALYGYTF
j_call: TRBJ1-2
clone_size: NA
v_call: TRBV4-3
d_call: NA

cdr3_nt: TGTGCCAGCAGCCAAGACACCCCAGGGTATGATGGCTACACCTTC
cdr3_aa: CASSQDTPGYDGYTF
j_call: TRBJ1-2
clone_size: NA
v_call: TRBV4-2
d_call: NA

cdr3_nt: TGCAGTGCTAGTGCTCCGGGAGTCCAGTTCTTC
cdr3_aa: CSASAPGVQFF
j_call: TRBJ2-1
clone_size: NA
v_call: TRBV20-1
d_call: NA

cdr3_nt: TGTGCCAGCAGTTTTCTGGTAGCGGGACGGCGAGAGACCCAGTACTTC
cdr3_aa: CASSFLVAGRRETQYF
j_call: TRBJ2-5
clone_size: NA
v_call: TRBV27
d_call: TRBD2

cdr3_nt: TGCAGCGCTGACCCGGGACAGGGAATGAACACTGAAGCTTTCTTT
cdr3_aa: CSADPGQGMNTEAFF
j_call: TRBJ1-1
clone_size: NA
v_call: TRBV29-1
d_call: TRBD1

cdr3_nt: TGTGCCAGCACCCCAATCGGGATTTTACCGAATGAAAAACTGTTTTTT
cdr3_aa: CASTPIGILPNEKLFF
j_call: TRBJ1-4
clone_size: NA
v_call: TRBV28
d_call: NA

cdr3_nt: TGTGCCTGGAGTGGCCAGGGTCCCGGGACCCAGTACTTC
cdr3_aa: CAWSGQGPGTQYF
j_call: TRBJ2-5
clone_size: NA
v_call: TRBV30
d_call: NA

cdr3_nt: TGTGCCAGCAGCTCCCGGGACAGGGGACCTGGGCAGTACTTC
cdr3_aa: CASSSRDRGPGQYF
j_call: TRBJ2-7
clone_size: NA
v_call: TRBV5-4
d_call: TRBD1

cdr3_nt: TGTGCCAGCAGCAGGAGAGGGTTGTCGACAGGGGATGAAAAACTGTTTTTT
cdr3_aa: CASSRRGLSTGDEKLFF
j_call: TRBJ1-4
clone_size: NA
v_call: TRBV7-8
d_call: TRBD1

cdr3_nt: TGCAGCGTCGGGGTCGGTTCCGCGCGGACTGAAGCTTTCTTT
cdr3_aa: CSVGVGSARTEAFF
j_call: TRBJ1-1
clone_size: NA
v_call: TRBV29-1
d_call: NA

cdr3_nt: TGTGCCAGCAGTCCCCCGGACAGGGCCAAAAACATTCAGTACTTC
cdr3_aa: CASSPPDRAKNIQYF
j_call: TRBJ2-4
clone_size: few
v_call: TRBV11-1
d_call: TRBD1

cdr3_nt: TGTGCCAGCTCACCAGGGCTAGCGCTTCGAGATACGCAGTATTTT
cdr3_aa: CASSPGLALRDTQYF
j_call: TRBJ2-3
clone_size: NA
v_call: TRBV18
d_call: NA

cdr3_nt: TGTGCCAGCAGCTTACTGCCAGGGGTATCAGATACGCAGTATTTT
cdr3_aa: CASSLLPGVSDTQYF
j_call: TRBJ2-3
clone_size: NA
v_call: TRBV7-9
d_call: NA

cdr3_nt: TGTGCCACTCTGGGGCAGAACTCCTACGAGCAGTACTTC
cdr3_aa: CATLGQNSYEQYF
j_call: TRBJ2-7
clone_size: NA
v_call: TRBV28
d_call: NA

cdr3_nt: TGTGCCAGCAGCTTAGCCGGGTCGCCAAACTATGGCTACACCTTC
cdr3_aa: CASSLAGSPNYGYTF
j_call: TRBJ1-2
clone_size: NA
v_call: TRBV11-2
d_call: NA

cdr3_nt: TGTGCCAGCAGCTTAGAAATAGTCCGGTCAGAGACCCAGTACTTC
cdr3_aa: CASSLEIVRSETQYF
j_call: TRBJ2-5
clone_size: NA
v_call: TRBV7-2
d_call: NA

cdr3_nt: TGTGCCAGCAGCTTTTCCCACGGAATAGCGGGAGAGGGGTACGAGCAGTACTTC
cdr3_aa: CASSFSHGIAGEGYEQYF
j_call: TRBJ2-7
clone_size: NA
v_call: TRBV5-4
d_call: TRBD2

cdr3_nt: TGTGCCAGTAGTATGGATCTAGCGGGGAACTCCTACGAGCAGTACTTC
cdr3_aa: CASSMDLAGNSYEQYF
j_call: TRBJ2-7
clone_size: NA
v_call: TRBV19
d_call: TRBD2

cdr3_nt: TGTGCCAGCAGCTTGACGGGAACTAGCACAGATACGCAGTATTTT
cdr3_aa: CASSLTGTSTDTQYF
j_call: TRBJ2-3
clone_size: NA
v_call: TRBV7-3
d_call: NA

cdr3_nt: TGTGCCAGCAGCTATCTTCGGGGGGGACTAGCGGGCCTGAGCATGTACTTC
cdr3_aa: CASSYLRGGLAGLSMYF
j_call: TRBJ2-7
clone_size: few
v_call: TRBV2
d_call: TRBD2

cdr3_nt: TGTGCCAGCTCACCTCCCGGAGAGACCCAGTACTTC
cdr3_aa: CASSPPGETQYF
j_call: TRBJ2-5
clone_size: NA
v_call: TRBV18
d_call: NA

cdr3_nt: TGTGCCAGAAGCTTGTCTATTCGACTAGCGGGAGTGGGTCAAGAGACCCAGTACTTC
cdr3_aa: CARSLSIRLAGVGQETQYF
j_call: TRBJ2-5
clone_size: NA
v_call: TRBV5-3
d_call: TRBD2

cdr3_nt: TGTGCCAGTAGTGAAAGGACTAGCGGGATGTACAATGAGCAGTTCTTC
cdr3_aa: CASSERTSGMYNEQFF
j_call: TRBJ2-1
clone_size: NA
v_call: TRBV19
d_call: TRBD2

cdr3_nt: TGTGCCAGCTCATCCCCCCTACGGCAATTGAGGGGCTACACCTTC
cdr3_aa: CASSSPLRQLRGYTF
j_call: TRBJ1-2
clone_size: NA
v_call: TRBV18
d_call: NA

cdr3_nt: TGTGCCAGCAGCACATCCGGGGAGAGCACTGAAGCTTTCTTT
cdr3_aa: CASSTSGESTEAFF
j_call: TRBJ1-1
clone_size: few
v_call: TRBV21-1
d_call: NA

cdr3_nt: TGTGCCAGCTCACCGACAAACTCTATAGCCAAAAACATTCAGTACTTC
cdr3_aa: CASSPTNSIAKNIQYF
j_call: TRBJ2-4
clone_size: NA
v_call: TRBV18
d_call: NA

cdr3_nt: TGTGCCAGCAGCGTCGCTACGCAAGAGACCCAGTACTTC
cdr3_aa: CASSVATQETQYF
j_call: TRBJ2-5
clone_size: NA
v_call: TRBV5-5
d_call: NA

cdr3_nt: TGCGCCAGCAGCCAAGCCCCGGGAGAAGCGTCCGAGCAGTACTTC
cdr3_aa: CASSQAPGEASEQYF
j_call: TRBJ2-7
clone_size: NA
v_call: TRBV5-1
d_call: NA

cdr3_nt: TGCAGCGTTGGGGAGGGGAGAAACGAGCAGTACTTC
cdr3_aa: CSVGEGRNEQYF
j_call: TRBJ2-7
clone_size: NA
v_call: TRBV29-1
d_call: TRBD2

cdr3_nt: TGTGCCAGCAGCCTCTTGGAGAGGTCCGGGGGCACAGATACGCAGTATTTT
cdr3_aa: CASSLLERSGGTDTQYF
j_call: TRBJ2-3
clone_size: NA
v_call: TRBV5-4
d_call: NA

cdr3_nt: TGTGCCTGGAGTGTACACGGGGGGCTTAGCAATCAGCCCCAGCATTTT
cdr3_aa: CAWSVHGGLSNQPQHF
j_call: TRBJ1-5
clone_size: once
v_call: TRBV30
d_call: NA

cdr3_nt: TGTGCCAGCAGCACGGGAGACAGAACCGGGGAGCTGTTTTTT
cdr3_aa: CASSTGDRTGELFF
j_call: TRBJ2-2
clone_size: NA
v_call: TRBV6-5
d_call: NA

cdr3_nt: TGTGCCAGCTCACCCCGATCGGAGTTTGAGACCCAGTACTTC
cdr3_aa: CASSPRSEFETQYF
j_call: TRBJ2-5
clone_size: NA
v_call: TRBV18
d_call: NA

cdr3_nt: TGTGCCAGCAGTGAAGTCTCAGGGGGCGGGGAGCTGTTTTTT
cdr3_aa: CASSEVSGGGELFF
j_call: TRBJ2-2
clone_size: NA
v_call: TRBV2
d_call: TRBD1